What follows are 9 T cell receptor beta chains derived from one specimen sequenced in a study of T cells in narcolepsy. Assay: immunoSEQ multiplex PCR; the TCRdb copy retains only in-frame clones and omits some. Of approximately 35,000 clones in the sample, roughly 77% were seen once. The sample was memory (CD45RA-) CD4+ T cells from blood. The receptors originated from a human donor in good health.

The chain carries TRBV30 and TRBJ2-2; D assignment may be TRBD1 or TRBD2 (5 bases each). Germline CDR1 GTSNPN, CDR2 SVGIG (reference sequence). V gave up 8 bases and J gave up 1 base, with 8 bases separating them. The CDR3 totals 12 residues. The CDR3 loop reads CARDRNTGELFF. The CDR3 DNA follows: TGTGCCCGGGACCGGAACACCGGGGAGCTGTTTTTT.

The J gene is TRBJ2-5, the V gene TRBV5-1, with 7 bases matching TRBD1. The CDR3 sequence is 14 residues long. V lost 4 bases, J lost 3 bases, and 6 bases stayed unmatched. CDR1 and CDR2 (germline): SGHRS, YFSETQ. In DNA form, the CDR3 reads TGCGCCAGCAGCCTATCCGGGACAGAAGAGACCCAGTACTTC. Amino acids: CASSLSGTEETQYF.

This clone is a singleton in its sample. The rearrangement uses TRBV11-2 and TRBJ2-2; 10 bases line up with TRBD2. V trimming: 0 bases; J trimming: 5 bases; junction bases outside the gene matches: 6. The germline V gene has CDR1 SGHAT and CDR2 FQNNGV. The CDR3 sequence is 17 residues long. CDR3 amino acids: CASSLEALAGKTGELFF. The CDR3 DNA follows: TGTGCCAGCAGCTTAGAAGCACTAGCGGGAAAAACCGGGGAGCTGTTTTTT. The whole variable domain, filled in from reference TRBV11-2 and TRBJ2-2, reads EAGVAQSPRYKIIEKRQSVAFWCNPISGHATLYWYQQILGQGPKLLIQFQNNGVVDDSQLPKDRFSAERLKGVDSTLKIQPAKLEDSAVYLCASSLEALAGKTGELFFGEGSRLTVL.

V usage is TRBV18 and J usage is TRBJ2-3; no reliable D call. There are 12 residues in the CDR3. Germline V gene lookup returns CDR1 KGHSH and CDR2 LQKENI. V lost 5 bases and J 10 bases, leaving 13 bases between the germline ends. The CDR3 DNA follows: TGTGCCAGCTCATCGTCTGCCTCAGCGCAGTATTTT. Its translation: CASSSSASAQYF.

Here the CDR3 DNA reads TGTGCTAGTGGGGAATGGGTGGGCTATGGCTACACCTTC. Protein sequence: CASGEWVGYGYTF. The chain employs TRBV12-5 and TRBJ1-2; D is ambiguous. This CDR3 has 13 amino acids. CDR1 is LGHNT and CDR2 is FRNRAP in the germline V gene. V lost 6 bases to trimming and J lost 4 bases, with 12 bases between them.

The rearrangement links TRBV7-3 to TRBJ2-2, with D hard to call. Looked up from germline, CDR1 is SGHTA and CDR2 is FQGTGA. Trimming removed 0 bases at V and 7 bases at J, with 9 bases between. The CDR3 runs 14 residues. The CDR3 sequence: CASSLTSPGGELFF. DNA for the CDR3: TGTGCCAGCAGCTTAACGTCCCCCGGCGGGGAGCTGTTTTTT. Complete variable domain (other parts from reference TRBV7-3 and TRBJ2-2): GAGVSQTPSNKVTEKGKYVELRCDPISGHTALYWYRQSLGQGPEFLIYFQGTGAADDSGLPNDRFFAVRPEGSVSTLKIQRTERGDSAVYLCASSLTSPGGELFFGEGSRLTVL.

The rearrangement uses TRBV18 and TRBJ2-7; D is perhaps TRBD1 or TRBD2 (5 bases each). Deletions cut 3 bases from V and 6 bases from J, with 18 bases between. Germline CDR1 KGHSH, CDR2 LQKENI. The CDR3 totals 15 residues. CDR3 sequence: CASSPRIEGTAEQYF. CDR3 nucleotides: TGTGCCAGCTCACCGCGAATTGAAGGGACGGCCGAGCAGTACTTC.

V and J are TRBV10-3 and TRBJ1-6; TRBD1 might be the D (5 bases). The CDR3 is 13 residues long. Trimming cost V 6 bases and J 7 bases, with 10 bases left between them. The V gene's germline CDR1 is ENHRY and CDR2 SYGVKD. In DNA, the CDR3 is TGTGCCATCAGCAGGGCCCTCAATTCACCCCTCCACTTT. This encodes CAISRALNSPLHF.

The V gene is TRBV5-4, the J gene TRBJ1-4, with 9 bases matching TRBD1. The CDR3 is 16 amino acids. Per the germline V gene, CDR1 is SGHNT and CDR2 is YYREEE (reference sequence). Trimming at V came to 4 bases and at J to 7 bases, leaving 11 bases not matched to a gene. DNA for the CDR3: TGTGCCAGCAGCACAGCCCCGGGACAGGGCCTTGAAAAACTGTTTTTT. Translation gives CASSTAPGQGLEKLFF.